A single sample is the source of the 14 T cell receptor beta chains below, sequenced in a study of blood T cell repertoires in COVID-19. Clones were read by immunoSEQ multiplex PCR, and TCRdb kept only the in-frame ones, dropping some. The table records about 350,000 clones, 88% of them present only once. Source material: PBMCs or T cells enriched from blood (not recorded which). The receptor set was obtained from a woman aged 25 to 39 who had been exposed to COVID-19.

This chain uses TRBV13 with TRBJ2-3, with TRBD1 matching 7 bases. The CDR3 sequence is 16 residues long. Germline loops: CDR1 PRHDT, CDR2 FYEKMQ (reference sequence). Losses at the gene ends were 2 bases for V and 6 bases for J; bases not matched to a gene: 11. CDR3 protein: CASSLRQGVVLDTQYF. In DNA form, the CDR3 reads TGTGCCAGCAGCTTAAGGCAGGGGGTAGTCCTTGATACGCAGTATTTT.

The rearrangement links TRBV6-4 to TRBJ1-5, with 7 bases fitting TRBD1. In germline, CDR1 is MRHNA, CDR2 SNTAGT. This CDR3 comprises 19 residues. V dropped 6 bases and J dropped 0; count of bases not matched to a gene: 17. The CDR3 spells CASSETRQGWVYSNQPQHF. The CDR3 DNA reads TGTGCCAGCAGCGAAACAAGACAGGGCTGGGTATATAGCAATCAGCCCCAGCATTTT.

The chain joins TRBV27 to TRBJ1-6; D is perhaps TRBD1 (5 bases). This CDR3 is built from 14 residues. Germline CDR1 MNHEY, CDR2 SMNVEV (reference sequence). Trimming took 3 bases from V and 8 from J, leaving 11 bases between them. CDR3 nucleotides: TGTGCCAGCAGTTTCGGGGGTTGGGATTCACCCCTCCACTTT. Protein sequence: CASSFGGWDSPLHF.

The chain links TRBV28 to TRBJ1-4; 7 bases fit TRBD1. With 7 bases clipped from V and 0 bases from J, the junction kept 8 bases outside the gene matches. The CDR3 totals 16 residues. Germline values: CDR1 MDHEN, CDR2 SYDVKM. The CDR3 DNA is TGTGCCAGCAACAGGGGCGTGGGGACAACTAATGAAAAACTGTTTTTT. Protein sequence: CASNRGVGTTNEKLFF.

The V and J genes are TRBV6-5 and TRBJ2-3, with TRBD1 identical over 10 bases. The ends lost 2 bases at V and 7 bases at J; junction bases unmatched: 9. Germline V gene data show CDR1 as MNHEY and CDR2 as SVGAGI. This CDR3 has 16 amino acids. CDR3 nucleotides: TGTGCCAGCAGTTACAGGGACAGGGGAAAGAGGTATACGCAGTATTTT. Its translation is CASSYRDRGKRYTQYF.

The CDR3 DNA is TGCGCCAGCAGCTTGGCCCCCAGAGAGACCCAGTACTTC. It encodes CASSLAPRETQYF. The V call is TRBV5-1, the J call TRBJ2-5, with D hard to call. CDR3 length equals 13 residues. Trimming removed 0 bases from V and 4 bases from J, with 7 bases in between. Germline-derived CDR1 and CDR2 are SGHRS and YFSETQ.

V and J are TRBV28 and TRBJ2-7, with D hard to call. This CDR3 comprises 14 residues. CDR1 is MDHEN and CDR2 is SYDVKM in the germline V gene. Deletions cut 7 bases from V and 2 bases from J, with 15 bases between. CDR3 coding DNA: TGTGCCAGCACCCTGAGCCCCCCTCCCTACGAGCAGTACTTC. Translation: CASTLSPPPYEQYF.

V is TRBV18 and J is TRBJ2-7; 14 bases match TRBD2. Germline CDR1 and CDR2: KGHSH and LQKENI. The length of the CDR3 is 16 residues. The V gene end was trimmed by 2 bases and the J gene end by 3 bases; junction bases not matched to a gene: 3. In DNA, the CDR3 is TGTGCCAGCTCACCAGGGACTAGCGGGAGTATCTACGAGCAGTACTTC. Translating it yields CASSPGTSGSIYEQYF.

The chain combines TRBV28 with TRBJ2-5, with 11 bases lining up with TRBD2. The CDR3 contains 16 residues. J lost 1 base, V lost 4 bases, and 5 bases had no gene match. Germline values: CDR1 MDHEN, CDR2 SYDVKM. The CDR3 is CASSSQGLAVQETQYF. The DNA of the CDR3 is TGTGCCAGCAGTTCCCAGGGACTAGCGGTCCAAGAGACCCAGTACTTC.

This chain joins TRBV19 and TRBJ1-5, with D possibly TRBD1 on 6 matching bases. V lost 5 bases, J lost 1 base, and 15 bases lay in between. The V gene's germline CDR1 is LNHDA and CDR2 SQIVND (reference sequence). The CDR3 covers 16 residues. The CDR3 nucleotides are TGTGCCAGTAGTCGGGGTTTGGGGGCGAGCAATCAGCCCCAGCATTTT. Translating gives CASSRGLGASNQPQHF.

The V and J genes are TRBV6-5 and TRBJ1-2; TRBD1 matches 7 bases. The CDR3 extends over 14 amino acids. Germline V CDR1 and CDR2: MNHEY, SVGAGI. The V and J ends lost 6 bases and 5 bases, in that order; junction bases with no gene match: 9. CDR3 nucleotide sequence: TGTGCCAGCAGGTCCGGGACAGAGATATATGGCTACACCTTC. It yields the protein CASRSGTEIYGYTF.

The J gene is TRBJ2-7, the V gene TRBV18; 9 bases line up with TRBD1. CDR3 length: 14 amino acids. Germline trimming cut 3 bases from V and 7 bases from J; bases unmatched to any gene: 7. Germline V gene lookup returns CDR1 KGHSH and CDR2 LQKENI. The CDR3 sequence: CASSPDGTGQEQYF. The CDR3 DNA follows: TGTGCCAGCTCACCCGACGGGACAGGGCAAGAGCAGTACTTC.

The V and J genes are TRBV28 and TRBJ1-6; D is possibly TRBD1 (5 bases). The germline V gene has CDR1 MDHEN and CDR2 SYDVKM. CDR3 size: 15 residues. Trimming removed 6 bases at V and 5 bases at J, with 14 bases between. In DNA, the CDR3 is TGTGCCAGCAGCCCCCCAGGGCTTAATAATTCACCCCTCCACTTT. Translated, it gives CASSPPGLNNSPLHF. The whole variable domain, remainder taken from reference TRBV28 and TRBJ1-6, is DVKVTQSSRYLVKRTGEKVFLECVQDMDHENMFWYRQDPGLGLRLIYFSYDVKMKEKGDIPEGYSVSREKKERFSLILESASTNQTSMYLCASSPPGLNNSPLHFGNGTRLTVT.

V gene TRBV6-1 combines with J gene TRBJ1-1; D call uncertain. V lost 2 bases and J lost 1, with 11 bases in between. CDR1 and CDR2 (germline): MNHNS, SASEGT. The CDR3 contains 15 residues. This CDR3 reads CASSELGRRNTEAFF. The CDR3 nucleotides read TGTGCCAGCAGTGAATTAGGCAGGCGGAACACTGAAGCTTTCTTT.